Following are 23 T cell receptor beta chains from one sample sequenced in a study of T cell responses to AZD1222 COVID-19 vaccine. Only in-frame clones appear in the TCRdb table, and some are missing; sequencing was by immunoSEQ multiplex PCR. This sample has 130,000 or so clones, with about 91% found just once. This specimen was peripheral blood, taken 28 days after the second AZD1222 dose. Source of these receptors: an adult who received the AZD1222 COVID-19 vaccine.

This rearrangement joins TRBV5-8 to TRBJ2-1, with D perhaps TRBD2 (5 bases). V lost 2 bases and J lost 5, with 8 bases in between. In germline, CDR1 is SGHTS, CDR2 YDEGEE. CDR3 size: 13 residues. CDR3 nucleotides: TGTGCCAGCAGCTTAAGAGCGGACAATGAGCAGTTCTTC. It is translated as CASSLRADNEQFF.

The CDR3 nucleotides read TGTGCCTGGAGACGCCCCAGACTTAATGAGCAGTTCTTC. Protein sequence: CAWRRPRLNEQFF. V gene TRBV30 combines with J gene TRBJ2-1; D unresolved. Trimming pared 3 bases from V and 7 bases from J, leaving 13 bases between. CDR1 is GTSNPN, CDR2 SVGIG, per germline (reference sequence). CDR3 size: 13 residues. Full variable domain (outside the CDR3, taken from reference TRBV30 and TRBJ2-1): SQTIHQWPATLVQPVGSPLSLECTVEGTSNPNLYWYRQAAGRGLQLLFYSVGIGQISSEVPQNLSASRPQDRQFILSSKKLLLSDSGFYLCAWRRPRLNEQFFGPGTRLTVL.

The chain couples TRBV7-3 to TRBJ2-2, with D perhaps TRBD1 or TRBD2 (5 bases each). CDR1 is SGHTA and CDR2 is FQGTGA in the germline V gene. The CDR3 sequence is 16 residues long. V lost 2 bases and J 5 bases, leaving 15 bases between the germline ends. CDR3 sequence reads: CASSLFQGTGTGELFF. DNA for the CDR3: TGTGCCAGCAGCTTATTTCAGGGCACGGGGACCGGGGAGCTGTTTTTT.

This chain links TRBV30 with TRBJ1-5; possibly TRBD1 for D (5 bases). Per germline, CDR1 GTSNPN and CDR2 SVGIG (reference sequence). This CDR3 is built from 14 residues. V dropped 0 bases and J dropped 7 bases, with 13 bases sitting between them. For the CDR3, the DNA is TGTGCCTGGAGTGTACTGGGGGGGGACCAGCCCCAGCATTTT. This translates into CAWSVLGGDQPQHF.

V is TRBV29-1 and J is TRBJ1-2; D is undetermined. This CDR3 is 16 amino acids long. Germline V gene sequence: CDR1 SQVTM, CDR2 ANQGSEA. V was shortened by 2 bases and J by 4 bases, with 20 bases between the two germline ends. CDR3 sequence reads: CSVELQGHRFFYGYTF. CDR3 DNA sequence: TGCAGCGTTGAACTCCAAGGGCACCGTTTCTTCTATGGCTACACCTTC.

This clone was observed once. The V call is TRBV5-1, the J call TRBJ2-1, with D tentatively TRBD2 (5 bases). The V and J ends lost 0 bases and 1 base respectively, with 17 bases between them. The germline V gene has CDR1 SGHRS and CDR2 YFSETQ. The CDR3 covers 18 residues. The CDR3 spells CASSLGWSTGLSYNEQFF. CDR3 bases: TGCGCCAGCAGCTTGGGGTGGTCGACCGGACTTTCCTACAATGAGCAGTTCTTC.

The gene calls are TRBV7-9 and TRBJ1-2, with 9 bases identical to TRBD1. The CDR3 loop spans 14 amino acids. Per the germline V gene, CDR1 is SEHNR and CDR2 is FQNEAQ (reference sequence). V dropped 5 bases and J dropped 4; count of bases not matched to a gene: 5. CDR3 residues: CASSRRDRVYGYTF. CDR3 DNA: TGTGCCAGCAGCCGCCGGGACAGGGTCTATGGCTACACCTTC.

V is TRBV18 and J is TRBJ2-7; TRBD2 might be the D (6 bases). Germline V gives CDR1 KGHSH, CDR2 LQKENI. The germline V and J ends were trimmed by 6 bases and 2 bases, with 14 bases remaining between them. This CDR3 comprises 14 residues. CDR3 sequence: CASSLSGFTYEQYV. DNA of the CDR3: TGTGCCAGCTCCCTAAGCGGGTTTACCTACGAGCAGTACGTC.

The rearrangement links TRBV28 to TRBJ1-2; perhaps TRBD1 as D (5 bases). V lost 2 bases and J 4 bases, leaving 23 bases between the germline ends. This CDR3 spans 18 amino acids. The germline gives CDR1 MDHEN, CDR2 SYDVKM. This CDR3 is CASSLPSRAGKVLYGYTF. DNA of the CDR3: TGTGCCAGCAGTTTACCCTCTCGGGCAGGGAAAGTCCTCTATGGCTACACCTTC.

J is TRBJ1-1 and V is TRBV11-3; D uncertain. Trimming shortened V by 0 bases and J by 4 bases, and 3 bases separated the two germline ends. CDR3 length: 12 amino acids. Germline lookup yields CDR1 SGHNT and CDR2 YENEEA. The CDR3: CASSLDVTEAFF. CDR3 DNA sequence: TGTGCCAGCAGCTTAGATGTCACTGAAGCTTTCTTT.

The chain employs TRBV2 and TRBJ2-1; D possibly corresponds to TRBD2 (5 bases). V gave up 7 bases and J gave up 0 bases, with 10 bases separating them. Germline CDR1 is SNHLY and CDR2 is FYNNEI. The CDR3 has 14 amino acids. The CDR3 coding sequence is TGTGCCAGCAAGTTCCGGGGCTCCTACAATGAGCAGTTCTTC. Translating gives CASKFRGSYNEQFF.

This clone was seen only once. This CDR3 is CASSEGGQGGEKLFF. The CDR3 DNA follows: TGTGCCAGCAGTGAAGGGGGACAGGGGGGTGAAAAACTGTTTTTT. The rearrangement links TRBV6-1 to TRBJ1-4; 11 positions agree with TRBD1. The germline CDR1 and CDR2 sequences are MNHNS and SASEGT. The V gene end was trimmed by 1 base and the J gene end by 7 bases; junction bases not matched to a gene: 2. The CDR3 sequence is 15 residues long.

V gene TRBV29-1 combines with J gene TRBJ1-2; D ambiguous. The V gene's germline CDR1 is SQVTM and CDR2 ANQGSEA. The CDR3 is 13 amino acids. V shed 5 bases and J shed 4 bases, with 14 bases lying between them. CDR3 nucleotide sequence: TGCAGCGTTATCCTTATTTCCACCTATGGCTACACCTTC. Amino acids: CSVILISTYGYTF.

CDR3 protein: CASSYRPQRGSRSTDTQYF. The CDR3 DNA reads as TGTGCCAGCAGTTACCGCCCCCAACGCGGATCAAGGAGCACAGATACGCAGTATTTT. The V and J genes are TRBV6-2 or TRBV6-3 and TRBJ2-3; no reliable D call. V dropped 2 bases and J dropped 0 bases, with 21 bases sitting between them. CDR3 length equals 19 residues. Germline V gives CDR1 MNHEY, CDR2 SVGEGT.

V is TRBV5-1 and J is TRBJ1-4, with D unresolved. This CDR3 spans 15 amino acids. Germline CDR1 is SGHRS and CDR2 is YFSETQ. Trimming took 4 bases from V and 3 from J, leaving 13 bases between them. The CDR3 coding sequence is TGCGCCAGCAGCCTGGAGGGTACAGCTAATGAAAAACTGTTTTTT. Protein sequence: CASSLEGTANEKLFF. Based on the CDR3 plus reference TRBV5-1 and TRBJ1-4, the full variable domain is KAGVTQTPRYLIKTRGQQVTLSCSPISGHRSVSWYQQTPGQGLQFLFEYFSETQRNKGNFPGRFSGRQFSNSRSEMNVSTLELGDSALYLCASSLEGTANEKLFFGSGTQLSVL.

The V gene is TRBV10-2, the J gene TRBJ1-5; D is uncertain. Trimming stripped 0 bases from V and 1 base from J, with 4 bases between. The CDR3 sequence is 14 residues long. Germline lookup yields CDR1 WSHSY and CDR2 SAAADI. CDR3: CASSESGSNQPQHF. The CDR3 nucleotides read TGCGCCAGCAGTGAGTCGGGGAGCAATCAGCCCCAGCATTTT.

This clone showed up just once. J is TRBJ2-2 and V is TRBV5-1; 15 bases align to TRBD2. The CDR3 spans 18 residues. The germline gives CDR1 SGHRS, CDR2 YFSETQ. The V and J ends lost 4 bases and 3 bases, in that order; junction bases with no gene match: 7. CDR3 in DNA: TGCGCCAGCAGCACCGGGACTAGCGGGAGGAGCCACACCGGGGAGCTGTTTTTT. Its translation is CASSTGTSGRSHTGELFF.

The chain employs TRBV7-9 and TRBJ1-2; perhaps TRBD1 as D (6 bases). Between the trimmed V and J ends, which lost 4 bases and 5 bases, there was a span of 14 bases. Germline CDR1 and CDR2: SEHNR and FQNEAQ (reference sequence). This CDR3 has 14 residues. The CDR3 sequence is CASSYDRLGYGYTF. The CDR3 region has the DNA TGTGCCAGCAGCTACGACAGGCTTGGGTATGGCTACACCTTC.

This clone occurred a few times. The chain uses TRBV9 and TRBJ2-3, with 9 bases fitting TRBD2. V shed 4 bases and J 2 bases; nucleotides not matched to a gene: 8. CDR3 length: 16 residues. Germline lookup yields CDR1 SGDLS and CDR2 YYNGEE. The CDR3 DNA follows: TGTGCCAGCAGCTTCCTGAGCGGGGGGACCACAGATACGCAGTATTTT. This encodes CASSFLSGGTTDTQYF.

This clone was seen once. The chain recombines TRBV12-3 or TRBV12-4 with TRBJ1-6, with unresolved D. The ends were cut back, 2 bases at V and 13 bases at J, with 12 bases in the middle. This CDR3 comprises 13 residues. CDR3 loop: CASSLPTLGPLHF. The DNA for the CDR3 is TGTGCCAGCAGTTTACCGACCCTGGGCCCCCTCCACTTT.

This rearrangement joins TRBV10-3 to TRBJ1-1, with D perhaps matching TRBD1 (6 bases). This CDR3 is built from 13 residues. V dropped 6 bases and J dropped 4 bases, with 12 bases sitting between them. Germline CDR1 and CDR2: ENHRY and SYGVKD. The CDR3 protein is CAIRGGESTEAFF. For the CDR3, the DNA is TGTGCCATCAGGGGGGGCGAGAGCACTGAAGCTTTCTTT.

The chain links TRBV5-1 to TRBJ2-3; 10 bases align to TRBD2. J lost 0 bases, V lost 4 bases, and 8 bases had no gene match. Germline CDR1 is SGHRS and CDR2 is YFSETQ. The CDR3 has 17 residues. The CDR3 is CASSPATSGLSTDTQYF. For the CDR3, the DNA is TGCGCCAGCAGCCCGGCGACTAGCGGGCTTAGCACAGATACGCAGTATTTT.

The chain carries TRBV19 and TRBJ1-1, with unresolved D. The V gene lost 5 bases and the J gene lost 1 base, with 5 bases spanning the gap. Germline V gene sequence: CDR1 LNHDA, CDR2 SQIVND (reference sequence). The CDR3 covers 12 residues. The CDR3, as DNA: TGTGCCAGTAGTGAGCAGAACACTGAAGCTTTCTTT. Its protein product is CASSEQNTEAFF.